This entry features one T cell receptor beta chain sequence. A J-beta primer mix and a sample-barcoded 5' primer were used in a second PCR of about 7 to 12 cycles. Via MiXCR, TCRdb re-called the 5' RACE reads, giving one row per CDR3 protein. This sample has about 640,000 distinct CDR3 sequences, with about 54% found just once. These data are taken from a study of blood T cells in healthy people across ages. Germline V gene data show CDR1 as MNHEY and CDR2 as SVGEGT. There are 14 residues in the CDR3. With 6 bases removed from V and 2 bases from J, the gap between germline ends came to 11 bases. Input material: blood. The receptor was derived from a man aged 55 to 69 in good health. The gene calls are TRBV6-2 or TRBV6-3 and TRBJ2-1, with D unclear. The CDR3 reads CASRGNSPYNEQFF. In nucleotides, the CDR3 is TGTGCCAGCAGAGGGAACAGCCCCTACAATGAGCAGTTCTTC.